Shown below are 25 T cell receptor beta chains from a single sample sequenced in a study of technical replicates of blood from four donors. Measured with immunoSEQ multiplex PCR; TCRdb has only the in-frame clones, and not every one. Of more than 65,000 clones in the sample, 91% were seen once. The material sequenced was T cells isolated from PBMCs. All receptors come from a human donor in good health. Some clones in this sample may be carry-over from other donors' samples.

J is TRBJ1-2 and V is TRBV5-8, with a tentative D call TRBD1 (5 bases). Trimming removed 4 bases from V and 4 bases from J, with 20 bases in between. CDR3 length: 16 residues. Germline CDR1 is SGHTS and CDR2 is YDEGEE. CDR3 DNA sequence: TGTGCCAGCAGCAAGCCATCTCAGGGTCCGGGCTATGGCTACACCTTC. It specifies CASSKPSQGPGYGYTF.

The rearrangement links TRBV15 to TRBJ2-1; D ambiguous. The germline CDR1 and CDR2 sequences are LNHNV and YYDKDF (reference sequence). This CDR3 is built from 15 residues. The V gene lost 0 bases and the J gene lost 0 bases, with 6 bases spanning the gap. CDR3 nucleotides: TGTGCCACCAGCAGAGAGGCAGTCTCCTACAATGAGCAGTTCTTC. This translates into CATSREAVSYNEQFF.

This rearrangement joins TRBV29-1 to TRBJ1-1, with D hard to call. This CDR3 has 11 residues. CDR1 is SQVTM, CDR2 ANQGSEA, per germline. The germline V and J ends were trimmed by 1 base and 5 bases, with 5 bases remaining between them. CDR3 sequence (DNA): TGCAGCGTTGAAGGGAGGACTGAAGCTTTCTTT. This codes for CSVEGRTEAFF.

This chain uses TRBV6-1 with TRBJ2-3, with D possibly TRBD1 on 6 matching bases. The germline gives CDR1 MNHNS, CDR2 SASEGT. Trimming took off 2 bases at V and 2 bases at J, with 20 bases between the two ends. The CDR3 has 18 amino acids. The CDR3 loop reads CASSELGGPKVYTDTQYF. The CDR3 region has the DNA TGTGCCAGCAGTGAACTAGGGGGACCCAAAGTTTACACAGATACGCAGTATTTT.

This chain uses TRBV11-3 with TRBJ2-2, with D possibly matching TRBD1 (5 bases). The CDR3 covers 15 residues. Trimming left V 1 base short and J 2 bases short, with 8 bases between. Germline V gene data show CDR1 as SGHNT and CDR2 as YENEEA. In DNA form, the CDR3 reads TGTGCCAGCAGCTTAGGACAGCATAACACCGGGGAGCTGTTTTTT. Residues: CASSLGQHNTGELFF.

V usage is TRBV5-5 and J usage is TRBJ1-3, with 8 bases aligning to TRBD1. The CDR3 runs 17 residues. V was pared by 7 bases and J by 1 base, with 13 bases of the junction left unmatched. Germline lookup yields CDR1 SGHKS and CDR2 YYEKEE (reference sequence). The chain's CDR3 is CASGQDRASSSGNTIYF. In nucleotides, the CDR3 is TGTGCCAGCGGTCAGGACAGGGCGTCTTCTTCTGGAAACACCATATATTTT.

The chain recombines TRBV6-5 with TRBJ1-4; 7 bases are a match to TRBD1. Germline CDR1 reads MNHEY; CDR2 reads SVGAGI. CDR3 length: 15 amino acids. Germline trimming cut 6 bases from V and 7 bases from J; bases unmatched to any gene: 11. CDR3 DNA sequence: TGTGCCAGCAGATATAACAGGGGTGGGGGTGAAAAACTGTTTTTT. Protein sequence: CASRYNRGGGEKLFF.

The rearrangement links TRBV7-2 to TRBJ2-7; 10 positions agree with TRBD2. The V segment lost 2 bases and the J segment 4 bases; nucleotides outside the gene matches: 5. The CDR3 runs to 15 residues. CDR1 is SGHTA and CDR2 is FQGNSA in the germline V gene. CDR3 nucleotide sequence: TGTGCCAGCAGCTTATTTTCTAGCGGGAGTTACGAGCAGTACTTC. Amino acid sequence: CASSLFSSGSYEQYF.

Comment on this clone: In this CDR3 the conserved last residue, phenylalanine or tryptophan, is missing, so a read error is likely. Because the CDR3's place on the DNA is in doubt, the DNA is left out and the CDR3 is given as listed by TCRdb. The chain combines TRBV2 with TRBJ1-1. Including both end residues, the CDR3 is 8 amino acids long. CDR1 and CDR2 (germline): SNHLY, FYNNEI. CDR3: CASSAGGG.

Comments on this clone: The same CDR3 is also encoded by other DNA sequences in this sample. The chain is built from TRBV11-2 and TRBJ2-5; D gene unclear. This CDR3 is built from 11 residues. The V end was cut by 5 bases, the J end by 4 bases, with 5 bases between. Germline CDR1 reads SGHAT; CDR2 reads FQNNGV. This chain's CDR3 is CASSLGETQYF. CDR3 DNA sequence: TGTGCCAGCAGCCTCGGAGAGACCCAGTACTTC.

J is TRBJ2-7 and V is TRBV6-5, with 8 bases matching TRBD2. The CDR3 has 13 amino acids. Germline assignment: CDR1 MNHEY and CDR2 SVGAGI. The V segment lost 4 bases and the J segment 5 bases; nucleotides outside the gene matches: 4. CDR3 protein: CASSLSGRDEQYF. CDR3 nucleotides: TGTGCCAGCAGTTTATCCGGGAGGGACGAGCAGTACTTC.

CDR3 nucleotide sequence: TGCGCCAGCAGCTTGGGGTTTGACTCGACGCAGTATTTT. Its translation is CASSLGFDSTQYF. This chain uses TRBV5-1 with TRBJ2-3; D remains unclear. CDR1 is SGHRS and CDR2 is YFSETQ in the germline V gene. Trimming pared 0 bases from V and 9 bases from J, leaving 11 bases between. This CDR3 spans 13 amino acids.

This clone showed up just once. V usage is TRBV10-3 and J usage is TRBJ1-5; a weak D match, TRBD1 (6 bases). The CDR3 length is 15 residues. Germline V gives CDR1 ENHRY, CDR2 SYGVKD. Trimming left V 5 bases short and J 3 bases short, with 14 bases between. Here the CDR3 reads CAISQPGVDNQPQHF. The CDR3, as DNA: TGTGCCATCAGTCAACCAGGGGTGGACAATCAGCCCCAGCATTTT.

The rearrangement links TRBV6-5 to TRBJ2-5, with 8 bases fitting TRBD1. V was pared by 10 bases and J by 2 bases, with 9 bases of the junction left unmatched. CDR1 MNHEY and CDR2 SVGAGI come from the germline V gene. The CDR3 has 14 residues. CDR3 nucleotide sequence: TGTGCCACAGGACAGGGAGACGGTCAAGAGACCCAGTACTTC. Translation gives CATGQGDGQETQYF.

The rearrangement uses TRBV9 and TRBJ1-5; maybe TRBD1 (5 bases). This CDR3 has 15 amino acids. V was cut by 4 bases and J by 1 base, with 12 bases left in between. Per germline, CDR1 SGDLS and CDR2 YYNGEE. CDR3 region: CASSLGAGSNQPQHF. Here the CDR3 DNA reads TGTGCCAGCAGCTTAGGGGCAGGGAGCAATCAGCCCCAGCATTTT. The full variable domain, with the rest looked up from reference TRBV9 and TRBJ1-5, is DSGVTQTPKHLITATGQRVTLRCSPRSGDLSVYWYQQSLDQGLQFLIQYYNGEERAKGNILERFSAQQFPDLHSELNLSSLELGDSALYFCASSLGAGSNQPQHFGDGTRLSIL.

The chain uses TRBV10-2 and TRBJ2-7; 9 nucleotides line up with TRBD1. The CDR3 is 14 amino acids. V lost 2 bases, J lost 2 bases, and 1 base stayed unmatched. Germline lookup yields CDR1 WSHSY and CDR2 SAAADI. As DNA, the CDR3 is TGCGCCAGCAGTGAGACAGGGGGCACCTACGAGCAGTACTTC. Residues: CASSETGGTYEQYF.

The chain joins TRBV19 to TRBJ1-2, with 9 bases that match TRBD1. CDR3 length: 13 amino acids. Trimming removed 3 bases from V and 4 bases from J; junction bases left unmatched: 0. Germline-derived CDR1 and CDR2 are LNHDA and SQIVND (reference sequence). CDR3 sequence reads: CASSMTGGYGYTF. The CDR3 DNA reads as TGTGCCAGTAGTATGACAGGGGGCTATGGCTACACCTTC.

The chain has TRBV5-1 and TRBJ2-7, with 9 nucleotides matching TRBD2. CDR1 SGHRS and CDR2 YFSETQ come from the germline V gene. The CDR3 is made up of 14 amino acids. Trimming at V came to 1 base and at J to 3 bases, leaving 2 bases not matched to a gene. The DNA for the CDR3 is TGCGCCAGCAGCTTGACACTAGCGGGCTACGAGCAGTACTTC. Translated: CASSLTLAGYEQYF.

The chain is built from TRBV4-3 and TRBJ1-5; possibly TRBD1 for D (5 bases). Germline CDR1 is LGHNA and CDR2 is YSLEER. V was shortened by 5 bases and J by 3 bases, with 8 bases between the two germline ends. This CDR3 is built from 13 residues. CDR3 nucleotide sequence: TGCGCCAGCAGCGCGGGGGTCAATCAGCCCCAGCATTTT. Its translation is CASSAGVNQPQHF.

The chain joins TRBV11-3 to TRBJ2-7; 15 positions match TRBD2. Germline loops: CDR1 SGHNT, CDR2 YENEEA. With 5 bases clipped from V and 4 bases from J, the junction kept 6 bases outside the gene matches. The CDR3 runs 16 residues. The CDR3 DNA follows: TGTGCCAGCAGCGGGACTAGCGGGGGGCCAGGTTACGAGCAGTACTTC. This translates into CASSGTSGGPGYEQYF.

The CDR3 sequence: CASSEGSMRQFF. CDR3 coding DNA: TGTGCCAGCAGTGAGGGTTCAATGAGGCAGTTCTTC. The chain combines TRBV6-5 with TRBJ2-1, with a tentative D call TRBD2 (5 bases). CDR3 length: 12 residues. V was trimmed by 5 bases and J by 12 bases, leaving 14 bases between them. Germline V gene lookup returns CDR1 MNHEY and CDR2 SVGAGI.

This chain joins TRBV6-5 and TRBJ2-3; 10 bases map to TRBD1. The CDR3 is made up of 15 amino acids. V trimming: 6 bases; J trimming: 0 bases; junction bases outside the gene matches: 3. Per the germline V gene, CDR1 is MNHEY and CDR2 is SVGAGI. DNA for the CDR3: TGTGCCAGCAGACGACAGGGGGCCAGCACAGATACGCAGTATTTT. It translates to CASRRQGASTDTQYF.

The chain has TRBV5-6 and TRBJ2-4; the match to TRBD1 covers 10 bases. CDR3 length: 13 amino acids. V was clipped by 6 bases and J by 5 bases; unmatched bases: 2. Germline assignment: CDR1 SGHDT and CDR2 YYEEEE. The CDR3: CASTGTGENIQYF. CDR3 nucleotides: TGTGCCAGCACCGGGACAGGGGAAAACATTCAGTACTTC. Combining the CDR3 with reference TRBV5-6 and TRBJ2-4 gives the whole variable domain DAGVTQSPTHLIKTRGQQVTLRCSPKSGHDTVSWYQQALGQGPQFIFQYYEEEERQRGNFPDRFSGHQFPNYSSELNVNALLLGDSALYLCASTGTGENIQYFGAGTRLSVL.

This chain links TRBV5-1 with TRBJ2-7; 9 bases are shared with TRBD1. Per the germline V gene, CDR1 is SGHRS and CDR2 is YFSETQ. The CDR3 has 15 amino acids. J gave up 3 bases and V 0 bases, and 4 bases lay outside the gene matches. CDR3 DNA sequence: TGCGCCAGCAGCTTGGGACAGGGGGGACTCTACGAGCAGTACTTC. The encoded protein is CASSLGQGGLYEQYF.

V gene TRBV10-1 combines with J gene TRBJ2-1, with 8 bases aligning to TRBD2. The CDR3 length is 15 residues. The junction had 9 bases not matched to a gene; V was cut back by 3 bases and J by 8 bases. CDR1 is WNHNN, CDR2 SYGVQD, per germline (reference sequence). The CDR3, as DNA: TGCGCCAGCAGTGACATGGCGGGAGGACCCCATGAGCAGTTCTTC. Its translation: CASSDMAGGPHEQFF.